This paragraph reports one TCR beta chain. The germline gives CDR1 MDHEN, CDR2 SYDVKM. Trimming cost V 9 bases and J 3 bases, with 14 bases left between them. The CDR3 extends over 13 amino acids. The data were taken from a study of blood T cell repertoires in COVID-19. Measured with immunoSEQ multiplex PCR; TCRdb has only the in-frame clones, and not every one. The data hold some 290,000 clones, with almost 90% observed a single time. The sample comprised peripheral blood. The sequence derives from a woman in her twenties or thirties with COVID-19, enrolled during active disease. This sequence joins TRBV28 and TRBJ1-2; TRBD1 might be the D (6 bases). Written as DNA, the CDR3 is TGTGCCAGACCGGGGAGGGGGGACTATGGCTACACCTTC. Its protein product is CARPGRGDYGYTF.